This TCR beta chain was found in a study of T cell changes during pregnancy in multiple sclerosis. The data were produced by immunoSEQ multiplex PCR, yet TCRdb's version contains in-frame clones alone and is incomplete. The sample has about 50,000 clones, 80% to 95% seen once. Trimming at V came to 6 bases and at J to 4 bases, leaving 8 bases not matched to a gene. This CDR3 has 14 residues. Per the germline V gene, CDR1 is LNHDA and CDR2 is SQIVND (reference sequence). This material consisted of CD4+ T cells from peripheral blood mononuclear cells, taken after pregnancy. V gene TRBV19 combines with J gene TRBJ2-5, with 7 nucleotides matching TRBD1. The TCR originated in a female donor with multiple sclerosis, enrolled in a pregnancy study. CDR3 protein: CASSKDRYRETQYF. CDR3 in DNA: TGTGCCAGTAGCAAGGACAGGTACCGAGAGACCCAGTACTTC.